This is a list of T cell receptor beta chains from one sample in a study of cytomegalovirus exposure and HLA in healthy donors. Produced via immunoSEQ multiplex PCR; TCRdb's table is partial and in-frame only. In the table there are approximately 190,000 clones, approximately 70% of which are singletons. Material for sequencing was PBMCs. Every receptor here comes from a man in his forties in good health and CMV-seropositive. The CDR3 runs from the conserved cysteine through the conserved F or W. The D gene is left open where the match is weak. Clone sizes are given selectively: once, few, many, or a class where the clone is expanded.

len	d_gene	v_gene	abundance	j_gene	CDR3nt	CDR3aa
14	.	TRBV9	.	TRBJ1-5	TGTGCCAGCAGCGTAGGAACAGGTAATCAGCCCCAGCATTTT	CASSVGTGNQPQHF
16	.	TRBV7-9	few	TRBJ2-7	TGTGCCAGCAGCCGAACGGACAGCGCGAAAGGAAACGAGCAGTACTTC	CASSRTDSAKGNEQYF
15	TRBD2	TRBV5-4	.	TRBJ2-7	TGTGCCAGCAGCTTGGCTAGCGGGGGGGCCTACGAGCAGTACTTC	CASSLASGGAYEQYF
16	TRBD1	TRBV5-4	once	TRBJ2-7	TGTGCCAGCAGCTTGGCCAAAGGGACAGGGGGGTACGAGCAGTACTTC	CASSLAKGTGGYEQYF
14	TRBD1	TRBV5-8	.	TRBJ1-5	TGTGCCAGCAGCCTGGGACAGATTAATCAGCCCCAGCATTTT	CASSLGQINQPQHF
13	.	TRBV5-1	few	TRBJ1-1	TGCGCCAGCAGCTTGGGGGGCGGCACTGAAGCTTTCTTT	CASSLGGGTEAFF
14	TRBD2	TRBV9	.	TRBJ2-5	TGTGCCAGCAGCATCGGACTAGCGGGGGAGACCCAGTACTTC	CASSIGLAGETQYF
14	.	TRBV2	few	TRBJ2-7	TGTGCCAGCAGTGAAATATTTTCGGTCTACGAGCAGTACTTC	CASSEIFSVYEQYF
14	.	TRBV9	few	TRBJ2-5	TGTGCCAGCAGCGTAGGGACAGTGGGAGAGACCCAGTACTTC	CASSVGTVGETQYF
15	.	TRBV7-2	.	TRBJ1-1	TGTGCCAGCAGCCATACCCCAGGGGCCAACACTGAAGCTTTCTTT	CASSHTPGANTEAFF
15	TRBD1	TRBV6-6	.	TRBJ2-7	TGTGCCAGCATCGAGGAGGGACAGGGGAGCTACGAGCAGTACTTC	CASIEEGQGSYEQYF
14	TRBD2	TRBV5-4	.	TRBJ2-7	TGTGCCAGCAGGCCGGGACTAGCGGGTTACGAGCAGTACTTC	CASRPGLAGYEQYF
16	TRBD2	TRBV5-1	.	TRBJ2-1	TGCGCCAGCAGCCCCGTTGGAAGCGGGGGGGGTTATGAGCAGTTCTTC	CASSPVGSGGGYEQFF
15	.	TRBV7-9	.	TRBJ2-7	TGTGCCAGCAGCTTAGTTCGGCTAGCAAATATCGAGCAGTACTTC	CASSLVRLANIEQYF
15	.	TRBV5-5	once	TRBJ2-7	TGTGCCAGCAGCTTTCGGGGAGGTGAGACCTACGAGCAGTACTTC	CASSFRGGETYEQYF
14	TRBD1	TRBV5-1	few	TRBJ1-1	TGCGCCAGCAGCCCGGGACAGATGAACACTGAAGCTTTCTTT	CASSPGQMNTEAFF
13	TRBD2	TRBV2	.	TRBJ2-2	TGTGGTAGCGGGGGGGCGAACACCGGGGAGCTGTTTTTT	CGSGGANTGELFF
13	.	TRBV6-6	.	TRBJ2-7	TGTGCCAGCAGTAACCAAGACGGGTACGAGCAGTACTTC	CASSNQDGYEQYF
15	TRBD1	TRBV11-2	.	TRBJ1-1	TGTGCCAGCAGCTTAAACCGGGACAGGGGATCTGAAGCTTTCTTT	CASSLNRDRGSEAFF
16	TRBD1	TRBV7-9	.	TRBJ1-2	TGTGCCAGCAGCCTCCCACAGGGGACGGTCAACTATGGCTACACCTTC	CASSLPQGTVNYGYTF
17	.	TRBV4-1	.	TRBJ1-1	TGCGCCAGCAGCCAAGATCAAGGGGAACGGGTGAACACTGAAGCTTTCTTT	CASSQDQGERVNTEAFF
9	.	TRBV3-1/TRBV3-2	.	TRBJ2-5	TGTGCCTCGGGAGAGACCCAGTACTTC	CASGETQYF
16	TRBD1	TRBV19	.	TRBJ2-3	TGTGCCAGTAGTATAGACTTGGGACAGGGCCCAGATACGCAGTATTTT	CASSIDLGQGPDTQYF
14	TRBD1	TRBV5-1	.	TRBJ2-5	TGCGCCAGCAGCGACAGGGTGGGGCAAGAGACCCAGTACTTC	CASSDRVGQETQYF
14	TRBD1	TRBV9	.	TRBJ2-2	TGTGCCAGCAGCGAGGGACAGGGTATCGAGGAGCTGTTTTTT	CASSEGQGIEELFF
15	TRBD1	TRBV28	.	TRBJ1-6	TGTGCCAGCAGTGGGGGACAGGGGGAACATTCACCCCTCCACTTT	CASSGGQGEHSPLHF
15	TRBD1	TRBV6-6	few	TRBJ1-3	TGTGCCAGCAGTTACGGGACAGGGACTGGAAACACCATATATTTT	CASSYGTGTGNTIYF
16	.	TRBV14	.	TRBJ2-1	TGTGCCAGCAGCCTTTGGGGAGCCCCCAACTACAATGAGCAGTTCTTC	CASSLWGAPNYNEQFF
14	.	TRBV19	few	TRBJ1-5	TGTGCCAGTAGTACCTGGACAGATAATCAGCCCCAGCATTTT	CASSTWTDNQPQHF
12	.	TRBV6-6	few	TRBJ1-1	TGTGCCACAAAAGGAATGAGCGCTGAAGCTTTCTTT	CATKGMSAEAFF
17	TRBD2	TRBV9	.	TRBJ2-3	TGTGCCAGCAGCGACGGCGCGGGGGGGCCGGGCACAGATACGCAGTATTTT	CASSDGAGGPGTDTQYF
16	.	TRBV5-5	.	TRBJ2-2	TGTGCCAGCAGCAGCACGTACAGGGAGGGGTCCGGGGAGCTGTTTTTT	CASSSTYREGSGELFF
14	TRBD1	TRBV29-1	few	TRBJ2-5	TGCAGCGTGGACCCGGGACAGGGGTTGGAGACCCAGTACTTC	CSVDPGQGLETQYF
14	TRBD1	TRBV6-6	few	TRBJ1-3	TGTGCCAGCAAAGACAGGGGGCCGGAAAACACCATATATTTT	CASKDRGPENTIYF
14	.	TRBV11-2	.	TRBJ2-3	TGTGCCAGCAGCTTAGACAGACTAACAGATACGCAGTATTTT	CASSLDRLTDTQYF
14	TRBD2	TRBV7-2	once	TRBJ2-1	TGTGCCAGCAGCTTAGAGGTAGCGGGGGGATTTAGGTTCTTC	CASSLEVAGGFRFF
17	.	TRBV7-8	.	TRBJ2-7	TGTGCCAGCAGCTTAGGAGGGGGGGGACAGGCCTCCTACGAGCAGTACTTC	CASSLGGGGQASYEQYF
14	TRBD2	TRBV7-8	.	TRBJ2-2	TGTGCCAGCAGGGGACTAGCGGGGCCCGGGGAGCTGTTTTTT	CASRGLAGPGELFF
16	TRBD1	TRBV6-5	.	TRBJ2-2	TGTGCCAGCAGTTACTCCGGGACAGCGAACACCGGGGAGCTGTTTTTT	CASSYSGTANTGELFF
15	TRBD2	TRBV6-6	.	TRBJ2-1	TGTGCCAGCAAACCGGGACTAGCGGGGGGGCATGAGCAGTTCTTC	CASKPGLAGGHEQFF
13	.	TRBV11-3	.	TRBJ2-4	TGTGCCAGCAGCTTAGATCCCCGGGGAATTCAGTACTTC	CASSLDPRGIQYF
16	TRBD1	TRBV7-9	.	TRBJ2-7	TGTGCCAGCAGCTTAGGGGACAGGGGCGGCTCCTACGAGCAGTACTTC	CASSLGDRGGSYEQYF
13	.	TRBV21-1	.	TRBJ1-2	TGTGCCAGCAGTCCCGCCAGGGAAAGAGGCTACACCTTC	CASSPARERGYTF
15	TRBD1	TRBV6-5	few	TRBJ1-5	TGTGCCAGCAGTTACTCGACAGGGGGCAATCAGCCCCAGCATTTT	CASSYSTGGNQPQHF
11	.	TRBV6-5	.	TRBJ1-5	TGTGCCAGCAGTTCAGGGTCATCCCAGCATTTT	CASSSGSSQHF
16	.	TRBV5-4	.	TRBJ1-1	TGTGCCAGCAGCTTTGGGATTGCGGACAGGAACACTGAAGCTTTCTTT	CASSFGIADRNTEAFF
20	TRBD1	TRBV28	.	TRBJ2-6	TGTGCCAGCAGTTTGCCGGGACAGGGGTGGAAGGGCTCTGGGGCCAACGTCCTGACTTTC	CASSLPGQGWKGSGANVLTF
12	.	TRBV7-2	.	TRBJ2-5	TGTGCCAGCAGAGACCGGGGTCCGTCCCAGTACTTC	CASRDRGPSQYF
14	TRBD2	TRBV19	few	TRBJ2-3	TGTGCCAGTAGGACTAGCGGTGGCACAGATACGCAGTATTTT	CASRTSGGTDTQYF